The 4 T cell receptor beta chains reported below all come from one sample, sequenced in a study of OX40 agonist ivuxolimab in advanced cancers. Assay used: immunoSEQ multiplex PCR; TCRdb lists only in-frame clones, some missing. The table shows some 60,000 clones, with 75% to 95% occurring only once. Sequenced here: CD4+ or CD8+ T cells sorted from blood, sampled in a trial of the OX40 agonist ivuxolimab. The receptor source for this set is an adult with an advanced solid tumor such as melanoma, head and neck, liver or kidney cancer.

The chain is built from TRBV5-1 and TRBJ2-3; 7 positions match TRBD2. V dropped 0 bases and J dropped 3; count of bases not matched to a gene: 4. Germline V CDR1 and CDR2: SGHRS, YFSETQ. This CDR3 is 15 amino acids long. The DNA of the CDR3 is TGCGCCAGCAGCTTGGTCGGGGAGGGGACAGATACGCAGTATTTT. It is translated as CASSLVGEGTDTQYF.

This rearrangement joins TRBV7-9 to TRBJ2-1, with D possibly TRBD2 on 6 matching bases. The germline CDR1 and CDR2 sequences are SEHNR and FQNEAQ (reference sequence). V was trimmed by 5 bases and J by 1 base, leaving 12 bases between them. The CDR3 contains 15 residues. CDR3 protein: CASSPRDVSYNEQFF. The CDR3 bases are TGTGCCAGCAGCCCGCGGGACGTTTCCTACAATGAGCAGTTCTTC. Full variable domain (rest looked up from reference TRBV7-9 and TRBJ2-1): DTGVSQNPRHKITKRGQNVTFRCDPISEHNRLYWYRQTLGQGPEFLTYFQNEAQLEKSRLLSDRFSAERPKGSFSTLEIQRTEQGDSAMYLCASSPRDVSYNEQFFGPGTRLTVL.

V is TRBV28 and J is TRBJ2-3, with 10 bases lining up with TRBD2. Looked up from germline, CDR1 is MDHEN and CDR2 is SYDVKM. This CDR3 is 16 amino acids long. The trim removed 6 bases at V and 0 bases at J, leaving 6 bases unmatched. The CDR3 loop reads CASSSGRGSSTDTQYF. The CDR3 bases are TGTGCCAGCAGCAGCGGGAGGGGCTCTAGCACAGATACGCAGTATTTT.

The rearrangement uses TRBV5-1 and TRBJ1-3; D remains ambiguous. V was shortened by 0 bases and J by 3 bases, with 7 bases between the two germline ends. Germline loops: CDR1 SGHRS, CDR2 YFSETQ. The CDR3 totals 14 residues. The CDR3 region is CASSLEGNGNTIYF. CDR3 nucleotide sequence: TGCGCCAGCAGCTTGGAAGGGAATGGAAACACCATATATTTT.